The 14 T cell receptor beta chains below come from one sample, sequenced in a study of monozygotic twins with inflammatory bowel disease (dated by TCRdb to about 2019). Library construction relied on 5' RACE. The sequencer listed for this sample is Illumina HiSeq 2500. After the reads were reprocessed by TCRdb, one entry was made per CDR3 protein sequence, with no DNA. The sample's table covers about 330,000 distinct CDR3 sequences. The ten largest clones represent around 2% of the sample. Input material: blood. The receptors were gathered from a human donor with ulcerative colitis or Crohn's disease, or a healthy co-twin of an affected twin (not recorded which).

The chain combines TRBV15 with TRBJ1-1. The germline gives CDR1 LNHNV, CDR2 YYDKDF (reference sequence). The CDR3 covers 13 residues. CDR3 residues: CATAILRNTEAFF.

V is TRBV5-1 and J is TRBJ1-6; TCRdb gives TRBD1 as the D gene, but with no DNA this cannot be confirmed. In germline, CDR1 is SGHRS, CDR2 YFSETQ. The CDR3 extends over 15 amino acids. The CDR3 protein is CASSTRQGYNSPLHF. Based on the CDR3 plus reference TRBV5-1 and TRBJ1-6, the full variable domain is KAGVTQTPRYLIKTRGQQVTLSCSPISGHRSVSWYQQTPGQGLQFLFEYFSETQRNKGNFPGRFSGRQFSNSRSEMNVSTLELGDSALYLCASSTRQGYNSPLHFGNGTRLTVT.

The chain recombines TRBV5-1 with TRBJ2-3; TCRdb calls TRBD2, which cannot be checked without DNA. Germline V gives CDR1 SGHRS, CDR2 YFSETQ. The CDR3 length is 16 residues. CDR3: CASSFQGGRRTDTQYF.

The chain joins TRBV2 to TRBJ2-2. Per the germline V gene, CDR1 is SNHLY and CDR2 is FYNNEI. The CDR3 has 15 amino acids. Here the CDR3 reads CASSEFAGNTGELFF.

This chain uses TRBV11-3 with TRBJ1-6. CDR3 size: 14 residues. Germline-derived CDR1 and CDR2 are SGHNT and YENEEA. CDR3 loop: CASSLSPNNSPLHF.

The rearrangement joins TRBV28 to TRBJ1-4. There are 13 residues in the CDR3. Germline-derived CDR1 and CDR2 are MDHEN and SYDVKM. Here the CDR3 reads CASWTAGREKLFF.

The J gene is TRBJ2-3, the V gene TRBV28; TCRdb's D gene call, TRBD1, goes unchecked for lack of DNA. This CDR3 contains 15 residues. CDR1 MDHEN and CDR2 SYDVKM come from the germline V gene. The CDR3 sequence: CASSFPLGATDTQYF.

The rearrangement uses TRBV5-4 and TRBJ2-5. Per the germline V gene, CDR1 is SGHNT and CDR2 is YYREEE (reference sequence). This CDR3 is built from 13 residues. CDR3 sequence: CASSLISQETQYF.

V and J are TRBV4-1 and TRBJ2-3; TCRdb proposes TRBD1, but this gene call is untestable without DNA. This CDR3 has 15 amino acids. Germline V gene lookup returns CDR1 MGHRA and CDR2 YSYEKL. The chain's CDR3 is CASSQDRGQGDTQYF.

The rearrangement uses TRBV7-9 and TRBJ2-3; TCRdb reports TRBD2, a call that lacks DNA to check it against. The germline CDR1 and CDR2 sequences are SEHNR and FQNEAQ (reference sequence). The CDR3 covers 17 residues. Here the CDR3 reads CASSLEVGTSFTDTQYF.

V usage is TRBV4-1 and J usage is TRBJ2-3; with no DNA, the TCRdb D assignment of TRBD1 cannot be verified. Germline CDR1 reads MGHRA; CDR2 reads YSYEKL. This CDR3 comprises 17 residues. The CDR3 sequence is CASSPTTYRGRPDTQYF.

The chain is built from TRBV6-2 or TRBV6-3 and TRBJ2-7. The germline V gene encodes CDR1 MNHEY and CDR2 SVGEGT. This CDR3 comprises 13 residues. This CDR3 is CASNFVEMNEQYF.

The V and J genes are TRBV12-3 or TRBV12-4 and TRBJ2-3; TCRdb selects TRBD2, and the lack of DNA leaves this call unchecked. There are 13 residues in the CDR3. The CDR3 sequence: CASSPAHKDTQYF.

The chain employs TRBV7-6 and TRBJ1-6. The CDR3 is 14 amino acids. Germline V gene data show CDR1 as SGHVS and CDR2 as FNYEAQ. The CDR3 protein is CASSSRPNNSPLHF.